Listed below are T cell receptor beta chains from one sample, sequenced in a study of cytomegalovirus exposure and HLA in healthy donors. Generated by immunoSEQ multiplex PCR, the TCRdb table keeps only in-frame clones and is missing some. The data show 95,000 to 100,000 clones, roughly 79% seen once. Sequencing used PBMCs. All receptors derive from a man aged 40-49 years in good health and CMV-seronegative. The CDR3 runs from the conserved cysteine through the conserved F or W. D genes are given only for firm matches. The size field is filled for only some rows; it gives once, few, many or a size class.

few,TRBJ2-7,TRBV4-3,NA,CASSQDRGGSYEQYF,TGCGCCAGCAGCCAAGATCGTGGCGGTTCCTACGAGCAGTACTTC
NA,TRBJ2-5,TRBV2,NA,CASSRVVQETQYF,TGTGCCAGCAGCCGGGTGGTCCAAGAGACCCAGTACTTC
NA,TRBJ2-3,TRBV5-1,NA,CASSLGGSTDTQYF,TGCGCCAGCAGCTTGGGAGGTAGCACAGATACGCAGTATTTT
NA,TRBJ1-2,TRBV27,TRBD1,CASSLSGQGYGYTF,TGTGCCAGCAGTTTATCCGGACAGGGCTATGGCTACACCTTC
NA,TRBJ2-7,TRBV7-7,TRBD2,CASSLGSGGPSYEQYF,TGTGCCAGCAGCTTAGGTAGCGGGGGACCTTCCTACGAGCAGTACTTC
NA,TRBJ2-1,TRBV5-1,TRBD2,CASSPDVSGDLLRYNEQFF,TGCGCCAGCAGCCCGGACGTTAGCGGGGACCTCCTTAGGTACAATGAGCAGTTCTTC
NA,TRBJ2-7,TRBV5-5,NA,CASSPRRDPLEQYF,TGTGCCAGCAGCCCGCGGAGGGACCCCCTCGAGCAGTACTTC
NA,TRBJ1-1,TRBV6-5,NA,CASARAVNTEAFF,TGTGCCAGCGCGAGGGCGGTGAACACTGAAGCTTTCTTT
NA,TRBJ2-2,TRBV25-1,NA,CASSVPQYTGELFF,TGTGCCAGCAGTGTCCCCCAATACACCGGGGAGCTGTTTTTT
NA,TRBJ2-3,TRBV11-2,TRBD2,CASSASGGGADTQYF,TGTGCCAGCAGCGCTAGCGGGGGGGGCGCAGATACGCAGTATTTT
NA,TRBJ2-7,TRBV10-3,TRBD1,CATCQGTGVYEQYF,TGTGCCACTTGCCAGGGGACAGGTGTATACGAGCAGTACTTC
NA,TRBJ2-2,TRBV7-2,TRBD1,CASSEDRANTGELFF,TGTGCCAGCAGCGAGGACAGGGCGAACACCGGGGAGCTGTTTTTT
NA,TRBJ2-3,TRBV29-1,TRBD2,CSARDYTDTQYF,TGCAGTGCCAGGGACTACACAGATACGCAGTATTTT
once,TRBJ2-5,TRBV6-1,NA,CASSDGGAQETQYF,TGTGCCAGCAGTGATGGGGGGGCCCAAGAGACCCAGTACTTC
few,TRBJ2-3,TRBV7-9,NA,CAIEVGNTQYF,TGTGCCATAGAGGTTGGAAATACGCAGTATTTT
few,TRBJ2-1,TRBV5-1,NA,CASSSRPDNEQFF,TGCGCCAGCAGCTCGCGGCCCGACAATGAGCAGTTCTTC
NA,TRBJ1-5,TRBV19,TRBD1,CASSIDRARNQPQHF,TGTGCCAGTAGTATTGACAGGGCCCGCAATCAGCCCCAGCATTTT
NA,TRBJ1-1,TRBV9,NA,CASSVDMNTEAFF,TGTGCCAGCAGCGTAGACATGAACACTGAAGCTTTCTTT